This entry features one T cell receptor (beta chain) sequence. The antigen remains unidentified. TCRdb re-derived calls from the 5' RACE reads in MiXCR, one entry per CDR3 protein. Of roughly 69,000 distinct CDR3 sequences listed, less than 25% are singletons. The V and J ends lost 6 bases and 2 bases respectively, with 12 bases between them. Germline V gene lookup returns CDR1 SEHNR and CDR2 FQNEAQ (reference sequence). The CDR3 totals 14 residues. Study outcomes and limitations: The larger cohort examined one V-J beta rearrangement, not whole repertoires. Greatest tumor Treg TCR overlap was with tumor naive CD4+ cells. In terms of TCR gene usage, tumor memory CD4+ T cells clustered together with blood and lymph node memory CD4+ cells, as well as with lymph node naive CD4+ cells.

The chain links TRBV7-9 to TRBJ2-3; possible D gene TRBD1, 5 bases. Source material: memory CD4+ T cells sorted from a lymph node. Subset: memory CD4+ T cells, CD4+CD45RO+CD25-. This receptor was obtained from a female donor with breast cancer. As DNA, the CDR3 is TGTGCCAGCAGATCCGACAGACCCACAGATACGCAGTATTTT. This gives the protein CASRSDRPTDTQYF.